What follows are 21 T cell receptor beta chains derived from one specimen sequenced in a study of cytomegalovirus exposure and HLA in healthy donors. The study ran its PCR with 60 Vbeta and 13 Jbeta primers. Method: immunoSEQ multiplex PCR; TCRdb's copy keeps in-frame clones and lacks some. Here the sample spans under 200,000 clones, over 70% being singletons. The specimen was PBMCs. These receptors came from a female donor in good health and CMV-seronegative.

This clone came up once. The CDR3 DNA reads as TGTGCCAGCAGCACACGGGACAGAGCGACTAGCACAGATACGCAGTATTTT. Translated, it gives CASSTRDRATSTDTQYF. V usage is TRBV7-8 and J usage is TRBJ2-3, with TRBD1 identical over 7 bases. Germline loops: CDR1 SGHVS, CDR2 FQNEAQ. With 5 bases clipped from V and 0 bases from J, the junction kept 11 bases outside the gene matches. There are 17 residues in the CDR3.

The rearrangement joins TRBV29-1 to TRBJ2-7; possible D gene TRBD1, 5 bases. This CDR3 has 12 amino acids. Trimming pared 5 bases from V and 3 bases from J, leaving 11 bases between. Germline CDR1 reads SQVTM; CDR2 reads ANQGSEA. CDR3 DNA sequence: TGCAGCGTTCGCAAGCAGGGCTACGAGCAGTACTTC. It translates to CSVRKQGYEQYF.

This chain joins TRBV7-2 and TRBJ2-3; TRBD2 agrees at 9 bases. This CDR3 is built from 17 residues. After removal of 2 bases from V and 7 bases from J, the junction contained 13 bases not matched to a gene. Per the germline V gene, CDR1 is SGHTA and CDR2 is FQGNSA. In DNA form, the CDR3 reads TGTGCCAGCAGCTTACCTAAGACTAGCGGCCAGACTAATACGCAGTATTTT. Translating it yields CASSLPKTSGQTNTQYF.

CDR3 sequence (DNA): TGCGCCAGCAGCCACGTGCAGGGTGTAGGGGCTAACTATGGCTACACCTTC. Translation gives CASSHVQGVGANYGYTF. This rearrangement joins TRBV4-3 to TRBJ1-2; D is possibly TRBD1 (5 bases). The CDR3 spans 17 residues. Germline V gives CDR1 LGHNA, CDR2 YSLEER. The V gene lost 3 bases and the J gene lost 0 bases, with 17 bases spanning the gap.

This clone was observed once. The chain recombines TRBV2 with TRBJ1-2; 9 positions agree with TRBD1. Germline loops: CDR1 SNHLY, CDR2 FYNNEI. The ends lost 4 bases at V and 8 bases at J; junction bases unmatched: 8. This CDR3 contains 14 residues. The CDR3 bases are TGTGCCAGCAGTGTACAGGGGGCCATAGAGGGCTACACCTTC. Encoded protein: CASSVQGAIEGYTF.

This rearrangement joins TRBV27 to TRBJ1-3, with 7 bases identical to TRBD1. Looked up from germline, CDR1 is MNHEY and CDR2 is SMNVEV (reference sequence). V dropped 7 bases and J dropped 0; count of bases not matched to a gene: 3. The CDR3 spans 14 residues. CDR3 region: CASKTGSSGNTIYF. In DNA, the CDR3 is TGTGCCAGCAAGACAGGGAGCTCTGGAAACACCATATATTTT.

This clone appeared a single time. V is TRBV2 and J is TRBJ1-1; D is uncertain. V lost 4 bases and J 5 bases, leaving 14 bases between the germline ends. The CDR3 consists of 14 residues. The germline V gene has CDR1 SNHLY and CDR2 FYNNEI. The CDR3 DNA reads TGTGCCAGCAGTGCAGAATCTAGTGGGACTGAAGCTTTCTTT. This encodes CASSAESSGTEAFF. Supplemented by reference TRBV2 and TRBJ1-1, the full variable domain reads EPEVTQTPSHQVTQMGQEVILRCVPISNHLYFYWYRQILGQKVEFLVSFYNNEISEKSEIFDDQFSVERPDGSNFTLKIRSTKLEDSAMYFCASSAESSGTEAFFGQGTRLTVV.

The chain is built from TRBV7-9 and TRBJ1-3; 8 bases fit TRBD1. CDR1 is SEHNR and CDR2 is FQNEAQ in the germline V gene (reference sequence). The CDR3 has 15 amino acids. Trimming removed 5 bases from V and 2 bases from J; junction bases left unmatched: 5. The CDR3 DNA reads TGTGCCAGCAGCCTAGGACAGGGCCCTGGAAACACCATATATTTT. Translation gives CASSLGQGPGNTIYF. The entire variable domain, with the rest obtained from reference TRBV7-9 and TRBJ1-3, is as follows: DTGVSQNPRHKITKRGQNVTFRCDPISEHNRLYWYRQTLGQGPEFLTYFQNEAQLEKSRLLSDRFSAERPKGSFSTLEIQRTEQGDSAMYLCASSLGQGPGNTIYFGEGSWLTVV.

This chain links TRBV7-8 with TRBJ1-1, with D maybe TRBD1 (6 bases). The germline V gene has CDR1 SGHVS and CDR2 FQNEAQ. V dropped 1 base and J dropped 4 bases, with 10 bases sitting between them. The CDR3 loop spans 14 amino acids. In DNA, the CDR3 is TGTGCCAGCAGCTTAGACAGGGAGTCCACTGAAGCTTTCTTT. Encoded protein: CASSLDRESTEAFF.

The V gene is TRBV7-3, the J gene TRBJ2-4; TRBD2 agrees at 14 bases. Germline lookup yields CDR1 SGHTA and CDR2 FQGTGA. The CDR3 has 16 residues. J gave up 6 bases and V 5 bases, and 6 bases lay outside the gene matches. The CDR3 here is CASSRGLAGVGNIQYF. The CDR3 bases are TGTGCCAGCAGCCGGGGACTAGCGGGAGTAGGAAACATTCAGTACTTC.

The CDR3 loop is CASSMGQGAIKGTQYF. Here the CDR3 DNA reads TGTGCCAGCAGCATGGGACAGGGGGCGATAAAGGGGACCCAGTACTTC. The genes are TRBV7-6 and TRBJ2-5, with TRBD1 identical over 12 bases. Germline CDR1 and CDR2: SGHVS and FNYEAQ. The CDR3 contains 16 residues. The V segment lost 5 bases and the J segment 7 bases; nucleotides outside the gene matches: 11.

This clone appeared once. This chain connects TRBV5-4 to TRBJ2-1, with 8 bases aligning to TRBD2. The junction had 6 bases not matched to a gene; V was cut back by 4 bases and J by 3 bases. From germline, CDR1 is SGHNT and CDR2 YYREEE (reference sequence). The CDR3 length is 15 residues. CDR3 nucleotide sequence: TGTGCCAGCAGCCGGGAGGGGGGGAGCTACAATGAGCAGTTCTTC. This sequence encodes CASSREGGSYNEQFF. The full variable domain, in which reference TRBV5-4 and TRBJ2-1 provide the parts outside the CDR3, is ETGVTQSPTHLIKTRGQQVTLRCSSQSGHNTVSWYQQALGQGPQFIFQYYREEENGRGNFPPRFSGLQFPNYSSELNVNALELDDSALYLCASSREGGSYNEQFFGPGTRLTVL.

This clone was counted once. V gene TRBV18 combines with J gene TRBJ1-1; maybe TRBD1 (5 bases). The V end lost 0 bases, the J end lost 8 bases, and 16 bases lay between the germline ends. The V gene's germline CDR1 is KGHSH and CDR2 LQKENI. This CDR3 comprises 15 residues. The CDR3 sequence is CASSPPWGDPAEAFF. DNA for the CDR3: TGTGCCAGCTCACCACCGTGGGGGGACCCAGCGGAAGCTTTCTTT. Based on the CDR3 plus reference TRBV18 and TRBJ1-1, the full variable domain is NAGVMQNPRHLVRRRGQEARLRCSPMKGHSHVYWYRQLPEEGLKFMVYLQKENIIDESGMPKERFSAEFPKEGPSILRIQQVVRGDSAAYFCASSPPWGDPAEAFFGQGTRLTVV.

The V call is TRBV27, the J call TRBJ1-5; D uncertain. This CDR3 is 13 amino acids long. V shed 6 bases and J shed 3 bases, with 9 bases lying between them. Germline V gives CDR1 MNHEY, CDR2 SMNVEV (reference sequence). The DNA for the CDR3 is TGTGCCAGCAGGCCCGACAACAATCAGCCCCAGCATTTT. Residues: CASRPDNNQPQHF.

The chain employs TRBV11-2 and TRBJ2-2, with D unclear. In germline, CDR1 is SGHAT, CDR2 FQNNGV. With 1 base removed from V and 2 bases from J, the gap between germline ends came to 8 bases. This CDR3 comprises 15 residues. Written as DNA, the CDR3 is TGTGCCAGCAGCTTAGCGCTAGAAAACACCGGGGAGCTGTTTTTT. Its protein is CASSLALENTGELFF.

The table lists this clone with a count of one. The chain is built from TRBV5-1 and TRBJ2-3; 13 bases match TRBD2. There are 16 residues in the CDR3. The germline gives CDR1 SGHRS, CDR2 YFSETQ. The ends lost 4 bases at V and 5 bases at J; junction bases unmatched: 7. The CDR3, as DNA: TGCGCCAGCAGCGCCCGGACTAGCGGGAGTCTAGATACGCAGTATTTT. This translates into CASSARTSGSLDTQYF. The entire variable domain, with the rest obtained from reference TRBV5-1 and TRBJ2-3, is as follows: KAGVTQTPRYLIKTRGQQVTLSCSPISGHRSVSWYQQTPGQGLQFLFEYFSETQRNKGNFPGRFSGRQFSNSRSEMNVSTLELGDSALYLCASSARTSGSLDTQYFGPGTRLTVL.

This CDR3 reads CASSPQVNEQFF. The CDR3 DNA follows: TGTGCCAGCAGTCCACAGGTGAATGAGCAGTTCTTC. The chain links TRBV2 to TRBJ2-1, with D maybe TRBD1 (5 bases). This CDR3 contains 12 residues. The V and J ends lost 5 bases and 7 bases respectively, with 9 bases between them. Germline CDR1 and CDR2: SNHLY and FYNNEI.

The chain links TRBV5-5 to TRBJ2-1; TRBD2 aligns across 15 bases. V gave up 5 bases and J gave up 12 bases; unmatched junction bases: 12. Per germline, CDR1 SGHKS and CDR2 YYEKEE (reference sequence). CDR3 length: 16 amino acids. The CDR3 DNA follows: TGTGCCAGCAGTACCGTCGGACTAGCGGGGGGGCAACGGCAGTTCTTC. It codes for CASSTVGLAGGQRQFF.

The chain joins TRBV10-3 to TRBJ2-2, with no clear D. V was pared by 0 bases and J by 1 base, with 6 bases between. CDR3 length: 15 residues. Looked up from germline, CDR1 is ENHRY and CDR2 is SYGVKD. The CDR3 nucleotides read TGTGCCATCAGTGAGTCACCAGGGAACACCGGGGAGCTGTTTTTT. Protein product: CAISESPGNTGELFF.

V usage is TRBV13 and J usage is TRBJ2-7; tentative D call: TRBD2 (6 bases). Germline lookup yields CDR1 PRHDT and CDR2 FYEKMQ (reference sequence). This CDR3 has 15 amino acids. V was clipped by 1 base and J by 4 bases, with 14 bases between them. For the CDR3, the DNA is TGTGCCAGCAGCTTAGCGACGGGAGATAGGTACGAGCAGTACTTC. Its protein is CASSLATGDRYEQYF. Based on the CDR3 plus reference TRBV13 and TRBJ2-7, the full variable domain is AAGVIQSPRHLIKEKRETATLKCYPIPRHDTVYWYQQGPGQDPQFLISFYEKMQSDKGSIPDRFSAQQFSDYHSELNMSSLELGDSALYFCASSLATGDRYEQYFGPGTRLTVT.

This chain links TRBV6-6 with TRBJ1-6; a possible D gene is TRBD1 (6 bases). Germline V CDR1 and CDR2: MNHNY, SVGAGI (reference sequence). Trimming removed 6 bases at V and 5 bases at J, with 11 bases between. The CDR3 runs 14 residues. The CDR3 nucleotides are TGTGCCAGCAGCCCGGACAGCGATAATTCACCCCTCCACTTT. This translates into CASSPDSDNSPLHF.